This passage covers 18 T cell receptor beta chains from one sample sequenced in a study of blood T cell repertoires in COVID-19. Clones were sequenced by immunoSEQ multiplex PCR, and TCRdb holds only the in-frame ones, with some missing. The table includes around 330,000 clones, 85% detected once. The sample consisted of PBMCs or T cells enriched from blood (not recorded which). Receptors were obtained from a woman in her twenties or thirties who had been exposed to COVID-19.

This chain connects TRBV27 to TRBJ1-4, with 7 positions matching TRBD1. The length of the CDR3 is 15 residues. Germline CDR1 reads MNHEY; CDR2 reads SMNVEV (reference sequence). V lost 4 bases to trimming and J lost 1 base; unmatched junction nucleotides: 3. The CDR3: CASSSRTGTNEKLFF. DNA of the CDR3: TGTGCCAGCAGTTCCCGGACAGGAACTAATGAAAAACTGTTTTTT.

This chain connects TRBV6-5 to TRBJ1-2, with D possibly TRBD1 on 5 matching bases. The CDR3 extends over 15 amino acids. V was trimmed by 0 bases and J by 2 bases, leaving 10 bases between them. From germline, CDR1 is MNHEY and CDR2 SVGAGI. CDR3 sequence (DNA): TGTGCCAGCAGTTACTCGGGCAGGGAAAACTATGGCTACACCTTC. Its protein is CASSYSGRENYGYTF.

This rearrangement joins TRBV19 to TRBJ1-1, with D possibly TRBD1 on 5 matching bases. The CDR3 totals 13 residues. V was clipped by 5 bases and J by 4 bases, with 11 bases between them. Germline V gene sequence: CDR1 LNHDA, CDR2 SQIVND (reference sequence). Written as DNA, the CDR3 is TGTGCCAGTAGTTTCGGGGGTGGCACTGAAGCTTTCTTT. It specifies CASSFGGGTEAFF.

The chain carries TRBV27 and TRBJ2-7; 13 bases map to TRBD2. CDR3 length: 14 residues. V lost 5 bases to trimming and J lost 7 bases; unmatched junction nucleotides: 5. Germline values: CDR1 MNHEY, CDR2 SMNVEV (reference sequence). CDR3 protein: CASSPLAGGLEQYF. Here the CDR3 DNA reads TGTGCCAGCAGTCCACTAGCGGGAGGGCTTGAGCAGTACTTC.

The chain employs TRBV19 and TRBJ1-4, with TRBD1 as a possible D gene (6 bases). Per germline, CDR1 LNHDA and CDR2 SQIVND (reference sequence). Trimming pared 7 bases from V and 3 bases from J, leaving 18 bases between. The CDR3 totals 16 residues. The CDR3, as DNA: TGTGCCAGTAATACCATACAGGGAATGGCTAATGAAAAACTGTTTTTT. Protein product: CASNTIQGMANEKLFF.

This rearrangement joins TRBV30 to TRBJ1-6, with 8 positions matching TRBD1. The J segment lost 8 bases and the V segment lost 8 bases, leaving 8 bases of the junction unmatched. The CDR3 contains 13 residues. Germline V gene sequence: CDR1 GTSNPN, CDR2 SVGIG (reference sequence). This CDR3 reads CAGQGRIDSPLHF. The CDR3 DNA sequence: TGTGCCGGACAGGGAAGGATTGATTCACCCCTCCACTTT.

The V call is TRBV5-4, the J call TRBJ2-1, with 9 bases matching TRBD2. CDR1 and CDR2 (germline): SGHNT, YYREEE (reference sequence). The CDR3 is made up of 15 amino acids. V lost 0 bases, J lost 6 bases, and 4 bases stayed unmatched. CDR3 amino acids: CASSLGSGSINEQFF. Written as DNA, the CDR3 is TGTGCCAGCAGCTTGGGTAGCGGGAGTATCAATGAGCAGTTCTTC. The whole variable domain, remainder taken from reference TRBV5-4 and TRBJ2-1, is ETGVTQSPTHLIKTRGQQVTLRCSSQSGHNTVSWYQQALGQGPQFIFQYYREEENGRGNFPPRFSGLQFPNYSSELNVNALELDDSALYLCASSLGSGSINEQFFGPGTRLTVL.

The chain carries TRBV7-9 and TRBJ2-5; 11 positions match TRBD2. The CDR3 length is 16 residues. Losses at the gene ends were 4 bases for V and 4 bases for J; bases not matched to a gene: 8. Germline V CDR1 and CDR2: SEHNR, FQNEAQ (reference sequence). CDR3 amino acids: CASSSRLAGTRETQYF. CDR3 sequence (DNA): TGTGCCAGCAGCTCTAGACTAGCGGGGACCCGAGAGACCCAGTACTTC. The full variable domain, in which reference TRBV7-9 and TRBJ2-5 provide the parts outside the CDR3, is DTGVSQNPRHKITKRGQNVTFRCDPISEHNRLYWYRQTLGQGPEFLTYFQNEAQLEKSRLLSDRFSAERPKGSFSTLEIQRTEQGDSAMYLCASSSRLAGTRETQYFGPGTRLLVL.

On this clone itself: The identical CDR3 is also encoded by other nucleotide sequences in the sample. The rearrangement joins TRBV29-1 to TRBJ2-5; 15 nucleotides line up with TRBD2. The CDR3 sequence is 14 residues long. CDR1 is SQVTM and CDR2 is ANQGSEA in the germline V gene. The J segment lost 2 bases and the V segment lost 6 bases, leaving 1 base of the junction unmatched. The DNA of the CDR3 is TGCAGCGTCGGACTAGCGGGAGGGCAAGAGACCCAGTACTTC. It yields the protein CSVGLAGGQETQYF.

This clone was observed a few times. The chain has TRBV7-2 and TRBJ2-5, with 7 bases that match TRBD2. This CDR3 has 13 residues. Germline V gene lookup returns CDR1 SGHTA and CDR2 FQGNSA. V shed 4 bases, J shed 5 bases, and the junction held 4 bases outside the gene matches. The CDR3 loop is CASSSGGRETQYF. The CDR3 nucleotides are TGTGCCAGCAGCTCCGGGGGGAGGGAGACCCAGTACTTC.

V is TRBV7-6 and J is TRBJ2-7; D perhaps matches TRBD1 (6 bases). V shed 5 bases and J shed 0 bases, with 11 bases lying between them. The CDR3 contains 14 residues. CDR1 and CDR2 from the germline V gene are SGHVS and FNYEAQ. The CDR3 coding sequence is TGTGCCAGCAGCCCCTTGACAGGCTCCTACGAGCAGTACTTC. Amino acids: CASSPLTGSYEQYF.

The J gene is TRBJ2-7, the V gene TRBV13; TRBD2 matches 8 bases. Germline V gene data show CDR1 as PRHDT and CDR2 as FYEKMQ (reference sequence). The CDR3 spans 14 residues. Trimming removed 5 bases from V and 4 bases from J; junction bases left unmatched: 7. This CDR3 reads CASSGEGGGYEQYF. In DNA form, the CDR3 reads TGTGCCAGCAGCGGAGAAGGCGGGGGGTACGAGCAGTACTTC.

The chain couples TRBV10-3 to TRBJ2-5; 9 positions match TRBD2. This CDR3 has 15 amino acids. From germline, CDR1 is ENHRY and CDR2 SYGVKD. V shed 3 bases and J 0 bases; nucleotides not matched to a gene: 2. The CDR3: CAISDLAGNQETQYF. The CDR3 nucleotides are TGTGCCATCAGTGATCTAGCGGGAAACCAAGAGACCCAGTACTTC.

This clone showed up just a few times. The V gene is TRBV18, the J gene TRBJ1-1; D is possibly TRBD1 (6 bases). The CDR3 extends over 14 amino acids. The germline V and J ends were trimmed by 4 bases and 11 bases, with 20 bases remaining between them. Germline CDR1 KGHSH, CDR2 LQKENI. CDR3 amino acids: CASSLPGTKEMAFF. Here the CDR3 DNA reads TGTGCCAGCTCACTGCCCGGGACAAAAGAGATGGCTTTCTTT.

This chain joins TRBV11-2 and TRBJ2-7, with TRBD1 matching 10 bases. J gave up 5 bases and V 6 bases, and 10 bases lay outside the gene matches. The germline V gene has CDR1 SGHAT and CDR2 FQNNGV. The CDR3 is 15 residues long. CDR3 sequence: CASSHRQGARNEQYF. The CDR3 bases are TGTGCCAGCAGTCACCGACAGGGGGCTCGAAACGAGCAGTACTTC.

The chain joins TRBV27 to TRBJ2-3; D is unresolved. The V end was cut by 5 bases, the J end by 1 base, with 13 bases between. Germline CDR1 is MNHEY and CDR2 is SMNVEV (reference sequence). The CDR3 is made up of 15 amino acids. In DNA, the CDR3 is TGTGCCAGCAGTCTAACGACCGAGGGCACAGATACGCAGTATTTT. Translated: CASSLTTEGTDTQYF.

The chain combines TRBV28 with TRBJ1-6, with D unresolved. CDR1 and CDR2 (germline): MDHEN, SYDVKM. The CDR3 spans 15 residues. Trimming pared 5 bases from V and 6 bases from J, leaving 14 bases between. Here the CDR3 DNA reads TGTGCCAGCAGTAATTCCCGGGCGGGTAATTCACCCCTCCACTTT. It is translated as CASSNSRAGNSPLHF.

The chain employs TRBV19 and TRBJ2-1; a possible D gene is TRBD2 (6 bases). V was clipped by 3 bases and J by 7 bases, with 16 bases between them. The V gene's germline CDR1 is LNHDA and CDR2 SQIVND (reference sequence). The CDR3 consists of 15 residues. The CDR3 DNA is TGTGCCAGTAGTATCGAAGGGGCGGGAATGAATGAGCAGTTCTTC. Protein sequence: CASSIEGAGMNEQFF.